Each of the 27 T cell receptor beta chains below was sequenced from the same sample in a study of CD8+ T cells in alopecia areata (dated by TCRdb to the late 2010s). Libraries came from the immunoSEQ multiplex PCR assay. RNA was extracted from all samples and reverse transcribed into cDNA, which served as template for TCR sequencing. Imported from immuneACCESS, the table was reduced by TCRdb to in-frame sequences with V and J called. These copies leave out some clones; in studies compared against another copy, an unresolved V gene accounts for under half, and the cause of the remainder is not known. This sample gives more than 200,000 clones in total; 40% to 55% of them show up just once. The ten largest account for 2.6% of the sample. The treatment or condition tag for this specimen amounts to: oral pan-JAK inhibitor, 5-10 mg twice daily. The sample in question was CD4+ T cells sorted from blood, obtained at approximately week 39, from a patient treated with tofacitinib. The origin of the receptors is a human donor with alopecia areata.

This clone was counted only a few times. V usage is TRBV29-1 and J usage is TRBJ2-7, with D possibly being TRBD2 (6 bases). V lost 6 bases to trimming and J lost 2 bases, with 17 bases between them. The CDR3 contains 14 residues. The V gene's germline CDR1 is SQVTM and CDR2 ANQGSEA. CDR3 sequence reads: CSVAVGLATYEQYF. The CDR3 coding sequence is TGCAGCGTCGCCGTGGGTCTAGCGACCTACGAGCAGTACTTC.

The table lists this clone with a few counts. The CDR3 sequence is CASSPTGPPQETQYF. The DNA of the CDR3 is TGTGCCAGCTCACCAACCGGCCCTCCCCAGGAGACCCAGTACTTC. The chain employs TRBV18 and TRBJ2-5; no reliable D call. The CDR3 totals 15 residues. V was pared by 2 bases and J by 5 bases, with 15 bases between. The germline gives CDR1 KGHSH, CDR2 LQKENI.

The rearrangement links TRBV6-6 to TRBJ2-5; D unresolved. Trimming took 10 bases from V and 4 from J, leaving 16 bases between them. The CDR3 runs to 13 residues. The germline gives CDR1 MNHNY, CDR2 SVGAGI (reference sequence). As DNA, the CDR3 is TGTGCCACCCTTATTCCCCTCCGAGAGACCCAGTACTTC. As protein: CATLIPLRETQYF.

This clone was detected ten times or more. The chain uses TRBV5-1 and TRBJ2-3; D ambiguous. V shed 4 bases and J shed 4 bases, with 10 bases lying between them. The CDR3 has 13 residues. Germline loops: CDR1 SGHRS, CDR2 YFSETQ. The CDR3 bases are TGCGCCAGCAGCCGATCGGGTTCAGATACGCAGTATTTT. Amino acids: CASSRSGSDTQYF.

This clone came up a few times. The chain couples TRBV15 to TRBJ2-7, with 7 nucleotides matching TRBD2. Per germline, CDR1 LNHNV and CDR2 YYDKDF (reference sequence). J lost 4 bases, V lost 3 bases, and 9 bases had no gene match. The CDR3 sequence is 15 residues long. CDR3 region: CATSSPREGKYEQYF. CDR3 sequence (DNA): TGTGCCACCAGCAGTCCCAGGGAGGGCAAGTACGAGCAGTACTTC.

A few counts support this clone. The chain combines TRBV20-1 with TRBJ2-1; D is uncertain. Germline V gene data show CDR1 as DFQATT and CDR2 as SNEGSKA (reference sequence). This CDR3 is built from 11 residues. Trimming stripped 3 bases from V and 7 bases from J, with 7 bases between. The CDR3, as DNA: TGCAGTGCTAGTGAGCTTAATGAGCAGTTCTTC. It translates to CSASELNEQFF.

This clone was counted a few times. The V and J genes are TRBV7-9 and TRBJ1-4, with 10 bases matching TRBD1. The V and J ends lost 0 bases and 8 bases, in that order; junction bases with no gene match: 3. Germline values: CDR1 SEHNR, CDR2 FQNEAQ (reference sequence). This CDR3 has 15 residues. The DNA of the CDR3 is TGTGCCAGCAGCTTAGCGGGGACAGGGGACGAAAAACTGTTTTTT. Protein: CASSLAGTGDEKLFF.

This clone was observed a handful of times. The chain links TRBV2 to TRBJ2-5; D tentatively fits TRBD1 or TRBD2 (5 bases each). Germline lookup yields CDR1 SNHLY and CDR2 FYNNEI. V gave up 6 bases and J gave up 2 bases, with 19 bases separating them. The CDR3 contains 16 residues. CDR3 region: CASRPGTGSWQETQYF. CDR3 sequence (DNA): TGTGCCAGCAGACCCGGGACCGGTAGTTGGCAAGAGACCCAGTACTTC. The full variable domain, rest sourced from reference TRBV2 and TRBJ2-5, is EPEVTQTPSHQVTQMGQEVILRCVPISNHLYFYWYRQILGQKVEFLVSFYNNEISEKSEIFDDQFSVERPDGSNFTLKIRSTKLEDSAMYFCASRPGTGSWQETQYFGPGTRLLVL.

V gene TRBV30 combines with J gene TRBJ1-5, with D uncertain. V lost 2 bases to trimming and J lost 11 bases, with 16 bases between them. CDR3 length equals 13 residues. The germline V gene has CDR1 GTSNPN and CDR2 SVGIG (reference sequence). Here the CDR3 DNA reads TGTGCCTGGAGTAGCCCCCGGCCAGAGGCCCAGCATTTT. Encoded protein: CAWSSPRPEAQHF.

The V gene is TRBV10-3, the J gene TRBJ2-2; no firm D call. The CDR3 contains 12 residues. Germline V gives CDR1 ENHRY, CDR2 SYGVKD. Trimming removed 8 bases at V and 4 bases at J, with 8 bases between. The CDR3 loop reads CAIGGSTGELFF. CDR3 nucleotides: TGTGCCATCGGTGGTAGCACCGGGGAGCTGTTTTTT.

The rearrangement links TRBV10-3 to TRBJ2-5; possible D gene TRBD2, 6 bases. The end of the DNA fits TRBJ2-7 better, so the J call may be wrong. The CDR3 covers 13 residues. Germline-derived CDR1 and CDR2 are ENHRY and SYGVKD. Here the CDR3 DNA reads TGTGCCATGGCCCGGGACTGGAACTACGAGCAGTACTTC. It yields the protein CAMARDWNYEQYF.

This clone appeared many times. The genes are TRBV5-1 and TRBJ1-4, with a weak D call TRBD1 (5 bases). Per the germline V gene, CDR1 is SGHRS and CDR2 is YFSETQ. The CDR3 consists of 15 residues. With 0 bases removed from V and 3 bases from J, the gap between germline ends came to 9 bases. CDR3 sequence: CASSLEAGPNEKLFF. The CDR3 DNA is TGCGCCAGCAGCTTGGAAGCAGGGCCTAATGAAAAACTGTTTTTT. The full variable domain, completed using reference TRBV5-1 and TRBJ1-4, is KAGVTQTPRYLIKTRGQQVTLSCSPISGHRSVSWYQQTPGQGLQFLFEYFSETQRNKGNFPGRFSGRQFSNSRSEMNVSTLELGDSALYLCASSLEAGPNEKLFFGSGTQLSVL.

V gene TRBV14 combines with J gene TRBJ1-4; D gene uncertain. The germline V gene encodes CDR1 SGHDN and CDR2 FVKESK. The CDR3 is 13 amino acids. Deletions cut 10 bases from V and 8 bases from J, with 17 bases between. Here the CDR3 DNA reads TGTGCCAACCCGATCCGGCCGAGGGAAAAACTGTTTTTT. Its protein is CANPIRPREKLFF.

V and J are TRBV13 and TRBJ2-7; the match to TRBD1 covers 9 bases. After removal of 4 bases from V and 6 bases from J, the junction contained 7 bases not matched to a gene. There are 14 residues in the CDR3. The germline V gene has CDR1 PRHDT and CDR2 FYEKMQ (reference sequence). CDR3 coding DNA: TGTGCCAGCAGCTCTCCGGGACAGGGAAGCGAGCAGTACTTC. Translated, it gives CASSSPGQGSEQYF.

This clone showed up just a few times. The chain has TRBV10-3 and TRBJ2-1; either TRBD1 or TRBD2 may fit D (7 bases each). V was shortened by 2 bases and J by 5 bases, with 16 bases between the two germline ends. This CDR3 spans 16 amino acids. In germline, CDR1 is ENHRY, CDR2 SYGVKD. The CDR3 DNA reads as TGTGCCATCAGTGAGCGGGGGGACAGAGATAACAATGAGCAGTTCTTC. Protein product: CAISERGDRDNNEQFF.

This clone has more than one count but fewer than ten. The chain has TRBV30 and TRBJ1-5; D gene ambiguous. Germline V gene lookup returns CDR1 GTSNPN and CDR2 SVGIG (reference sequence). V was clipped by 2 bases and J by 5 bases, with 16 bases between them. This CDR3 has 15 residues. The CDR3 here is CAWSPAGRNDQPQHF. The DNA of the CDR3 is TGTGCCTGGAGTCCGGCGGGGAGGAATGATCAGCCCCAGCATTTT.

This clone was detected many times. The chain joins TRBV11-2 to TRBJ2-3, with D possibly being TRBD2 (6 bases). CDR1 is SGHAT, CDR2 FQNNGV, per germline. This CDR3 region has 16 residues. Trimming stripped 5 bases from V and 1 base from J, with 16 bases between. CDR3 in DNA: TGTGCCAGCAGCCTTGGGGGGATTGGGGGCACAGATACGCAGTATTTT. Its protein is CASSLGGIGGTDTQYF.

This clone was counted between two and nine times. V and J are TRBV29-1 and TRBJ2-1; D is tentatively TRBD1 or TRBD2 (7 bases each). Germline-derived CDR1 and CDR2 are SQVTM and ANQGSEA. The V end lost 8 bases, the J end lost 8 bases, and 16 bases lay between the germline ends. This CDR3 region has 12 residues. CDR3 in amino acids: CSFEQGGDEQFF. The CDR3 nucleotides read TGCAGCTTCGAGCAGGGGGGGGATGAGCAGTTCTTC.

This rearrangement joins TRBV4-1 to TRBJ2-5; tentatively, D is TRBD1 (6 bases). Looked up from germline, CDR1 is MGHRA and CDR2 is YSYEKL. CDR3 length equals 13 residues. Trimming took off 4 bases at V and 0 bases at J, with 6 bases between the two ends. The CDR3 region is CASSRDNQETQYF. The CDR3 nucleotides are TGCGCCAGCAGCCGGGACAACCAAGAGACCCAGTACTTC.

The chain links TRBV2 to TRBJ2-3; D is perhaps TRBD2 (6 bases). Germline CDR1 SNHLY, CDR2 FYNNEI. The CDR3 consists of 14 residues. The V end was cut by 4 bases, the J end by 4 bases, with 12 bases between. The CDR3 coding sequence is TGTGCCAGCAGTGGTCAGACTAGGTCAGATACGCAGTATTTT. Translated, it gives CASSGQTRSDTQYF.

In DNA, the CDR3 is TGCGCCAGCAGCACTCAGCGGGCGCAACCTGGAGAGCAGTTCTTC. Amino acid sequence: CASSTQRAQPGEQFF. The chain uses TRBV5-1 and TRBJ2-1; a weak D match, TRBD2 (6 bases). CDR1 and CDR2 from the germline V gene are SGHRS and YFSETQ. Trimming left V 4 bases short and J 10 bases short, with 21 bases between. CDR3 length: 15 amino acids.

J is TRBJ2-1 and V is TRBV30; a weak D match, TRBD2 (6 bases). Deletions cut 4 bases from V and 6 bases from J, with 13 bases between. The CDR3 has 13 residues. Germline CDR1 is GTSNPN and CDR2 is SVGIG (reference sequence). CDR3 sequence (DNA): TGTGCCTGGAAAGGTGGGACTTCCAATGAGCAGTTCTTC. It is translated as CAWKGGTSNEQFF.

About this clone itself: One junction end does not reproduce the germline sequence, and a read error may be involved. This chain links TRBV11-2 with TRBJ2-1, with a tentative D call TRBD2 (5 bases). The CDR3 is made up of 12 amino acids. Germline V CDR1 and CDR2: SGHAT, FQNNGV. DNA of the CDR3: TGCGCGACCGGGAACGGGTACAATGAGCAGTTCTTC. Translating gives CATGNGYNEQFF.

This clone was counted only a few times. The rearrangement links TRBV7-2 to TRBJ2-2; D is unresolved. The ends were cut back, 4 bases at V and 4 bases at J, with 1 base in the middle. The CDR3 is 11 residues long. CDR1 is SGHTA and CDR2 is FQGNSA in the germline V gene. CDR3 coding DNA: TGTGCCAGCAGCTCCACCGGGGAGCTGTTTTTT. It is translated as CASSSTGELFF.

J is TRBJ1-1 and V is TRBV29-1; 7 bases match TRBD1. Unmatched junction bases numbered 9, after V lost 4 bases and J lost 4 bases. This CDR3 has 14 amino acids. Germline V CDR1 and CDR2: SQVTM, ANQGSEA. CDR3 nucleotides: TGCAGCGTTGGAGAGCAGGGGGGTCGCACTGAAGCTTTCTTT. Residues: CSVGEQGGRTEAFF.

For the CDR3, the DNA is TGTGCCAGCAGTTTAAGCCCCCGGAACCACTATGGCTACACCTTC. Translated, it gives CASSLSPRNHYGYTF. The V call is TRBV27, the J call TRBJ1-2; D gene unclear. CDR3 length: 15 amino acids. The V gene lost 2 bases and the J gene lost 3 bases, with 13 bases spanning the gap. Germline assignment: CDR1 MNHEY and CDR2 SMNVEV (reference sequence).

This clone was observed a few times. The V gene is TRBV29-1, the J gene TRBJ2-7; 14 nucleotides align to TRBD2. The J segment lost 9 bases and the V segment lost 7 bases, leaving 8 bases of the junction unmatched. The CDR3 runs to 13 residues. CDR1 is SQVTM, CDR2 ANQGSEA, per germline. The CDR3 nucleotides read TGCAGCGCCCGACTAGCGGGAGGGCCGGGGCAGTACTTC. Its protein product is CSARLAGGPGQYF.